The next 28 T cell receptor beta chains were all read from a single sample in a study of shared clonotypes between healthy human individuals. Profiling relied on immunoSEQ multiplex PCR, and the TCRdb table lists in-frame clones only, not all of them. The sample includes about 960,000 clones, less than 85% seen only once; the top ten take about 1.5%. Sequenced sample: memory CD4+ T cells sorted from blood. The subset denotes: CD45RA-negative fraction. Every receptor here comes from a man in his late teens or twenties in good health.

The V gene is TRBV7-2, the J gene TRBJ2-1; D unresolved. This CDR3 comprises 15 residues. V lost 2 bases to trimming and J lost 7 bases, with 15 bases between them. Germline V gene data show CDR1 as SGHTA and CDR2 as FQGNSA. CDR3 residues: CASSLLAQTLNEQFF. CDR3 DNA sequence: TGTGCCAGCAGCTTATTGGCTCAAACCCTTAATGAGCAGTTCTTC.

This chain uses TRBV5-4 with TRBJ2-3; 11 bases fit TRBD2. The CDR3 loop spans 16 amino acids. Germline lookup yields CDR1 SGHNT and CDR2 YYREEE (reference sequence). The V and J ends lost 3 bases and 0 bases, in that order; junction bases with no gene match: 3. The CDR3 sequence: CASSSSGGRSTDTQYF. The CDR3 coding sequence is TGTGCCAGCAGCTCTAGCGGGGGGCGCAGCACAGATACGCAGTATTTT.

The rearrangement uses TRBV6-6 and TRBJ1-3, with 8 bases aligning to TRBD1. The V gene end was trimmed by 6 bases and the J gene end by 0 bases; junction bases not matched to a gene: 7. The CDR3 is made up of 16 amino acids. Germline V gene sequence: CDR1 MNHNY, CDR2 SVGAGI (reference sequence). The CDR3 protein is CASSRGTGRSGNTIYF. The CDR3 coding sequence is TGTGCCAGCAGCCGCGGGACAGGCCGCTCTGGAAACACCATATATTTT.

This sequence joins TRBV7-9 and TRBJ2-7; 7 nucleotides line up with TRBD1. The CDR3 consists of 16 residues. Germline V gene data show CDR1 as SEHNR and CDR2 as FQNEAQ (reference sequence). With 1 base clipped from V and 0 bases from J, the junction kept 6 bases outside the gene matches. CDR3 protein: CASSLGGTANSYEQYF. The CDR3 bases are TGTGCCAGCAGCTTAGGAGGGACAGCCAACTCCTACGAGCAGTACTTC. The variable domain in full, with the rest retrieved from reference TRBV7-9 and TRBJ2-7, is DTGVSQNPRHKITKRGQNVTFRCDPISEHNRLYWYRQTLGQGPEFLTYFQNEAQLEKSRLLSDRFSAERPKGSFSTLEIQRTEQGDSAMYLCASSLGGTANSYEQYFGPGTRLTVT.

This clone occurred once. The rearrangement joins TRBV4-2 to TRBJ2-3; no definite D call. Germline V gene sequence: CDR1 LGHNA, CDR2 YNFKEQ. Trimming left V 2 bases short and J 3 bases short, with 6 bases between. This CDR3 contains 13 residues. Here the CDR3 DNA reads TGTGCCAGCAGCCAACGGGTAACAGATACGCAGTATTTT. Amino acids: CASSQRVTDTQYF.

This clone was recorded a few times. In DNA, the CDR3 is TGTGCCAGCAGCTCGAGGGGCGGGGGCCAGGGGCAGTACTTC. Translation: CASSSRGGGQGQYF. The V call is TRBV7-8, the J call TRBJ2-7; D is perhaps TRBD2 (7 bases). The CDR3 runs to 14 residues. Trimming cost V 4 bases and J 9 bases, with 19 bases left between them. Germline V gives CDR1 SGHVS, CDR2 FQNEAQ.

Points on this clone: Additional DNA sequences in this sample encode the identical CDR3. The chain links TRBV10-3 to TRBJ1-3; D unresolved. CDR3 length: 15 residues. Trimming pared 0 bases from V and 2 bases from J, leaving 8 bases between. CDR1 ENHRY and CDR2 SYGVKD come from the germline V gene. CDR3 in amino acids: CAISESGLAGNTIYF. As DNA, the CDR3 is TGTGCCATCAGTGAGTCAGGTTTGGCTGGAAACACCATATATTTT.

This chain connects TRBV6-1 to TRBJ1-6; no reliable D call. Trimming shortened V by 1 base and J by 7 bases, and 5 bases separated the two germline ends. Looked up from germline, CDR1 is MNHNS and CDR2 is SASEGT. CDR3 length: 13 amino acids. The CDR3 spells CASSEENNSPLHF. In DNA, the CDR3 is TGTGCCAGCAGTGAAGAAAACAATTCACCCCTCCACTTT.

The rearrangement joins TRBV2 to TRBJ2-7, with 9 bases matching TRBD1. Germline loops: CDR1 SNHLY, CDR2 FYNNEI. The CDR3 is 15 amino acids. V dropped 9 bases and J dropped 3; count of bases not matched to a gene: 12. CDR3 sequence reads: CASSLSGTGSYEQYF. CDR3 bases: TGTGCCAGTTCATTATCCGGGACAGGGAGCTACGAGCAGTACTTC. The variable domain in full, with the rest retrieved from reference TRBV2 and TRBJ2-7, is EPEVTQTPSHQVTQMGQEVILRCVPISNHLYFYWYRQILGQKVEFLVSFYNNEISEKSEIFDDQFSVERPDGSNFTLKIRSTKLEDSAMYFCASSLSGTGSYEQYFGPGTRLTVT.

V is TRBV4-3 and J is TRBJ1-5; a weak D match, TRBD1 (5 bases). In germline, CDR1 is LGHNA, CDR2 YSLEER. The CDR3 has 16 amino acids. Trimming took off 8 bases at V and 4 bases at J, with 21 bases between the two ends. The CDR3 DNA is TGCGCCAGCTACTACAGGTCTGAGGGTTGGAATCAGCCCCAGCATTTT. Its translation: CASYYRSEGWNQPQHF.

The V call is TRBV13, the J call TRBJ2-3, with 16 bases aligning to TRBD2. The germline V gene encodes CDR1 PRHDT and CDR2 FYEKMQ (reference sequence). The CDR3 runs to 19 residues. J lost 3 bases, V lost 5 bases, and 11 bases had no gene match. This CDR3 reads CASSATGLAGGPATDTQYF. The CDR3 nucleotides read TGTGCCAGCAGCGCGACGGGACTAGCGGGGGGGCCTGCGACAGATACGCAGTATTTT.

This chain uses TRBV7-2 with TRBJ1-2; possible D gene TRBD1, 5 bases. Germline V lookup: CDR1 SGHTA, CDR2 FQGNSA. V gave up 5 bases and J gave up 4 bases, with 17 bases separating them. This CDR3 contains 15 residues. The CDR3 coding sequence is TGTGCCAGCAGCCCCGGGGCCGACCCTAGCTATGGCTACACCTTC. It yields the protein CASSPGADPSYGYTF.

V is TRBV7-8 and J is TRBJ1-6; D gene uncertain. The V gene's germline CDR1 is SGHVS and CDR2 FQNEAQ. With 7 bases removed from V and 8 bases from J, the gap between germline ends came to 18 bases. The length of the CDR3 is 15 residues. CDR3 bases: TGTGCCAGCACCTTGAGAGGGTTTGGGGATTCACCCCTCCACTTT. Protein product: CASTLRGFGDSPLHF. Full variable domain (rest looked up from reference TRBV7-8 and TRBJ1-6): GAGVSQSPRYKVAKRGQDVALRCDPISGHVSLFWYQQALGQGPEFLTYFQNEAQLDKSGLPSDRFFAERPEGSVSTLKIQRTQQEDSAVYLCASTLRGFGDSPLHFGNGTRLTVT.

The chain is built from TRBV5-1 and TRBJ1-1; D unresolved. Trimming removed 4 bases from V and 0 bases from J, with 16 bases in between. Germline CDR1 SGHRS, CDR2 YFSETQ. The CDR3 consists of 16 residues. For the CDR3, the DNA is TGCGCCAGCAGCCGGACTCCTTATGAGGTGAACACTGAAGCTTTCTTT. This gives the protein CASSRTPYEVNTEAFF.

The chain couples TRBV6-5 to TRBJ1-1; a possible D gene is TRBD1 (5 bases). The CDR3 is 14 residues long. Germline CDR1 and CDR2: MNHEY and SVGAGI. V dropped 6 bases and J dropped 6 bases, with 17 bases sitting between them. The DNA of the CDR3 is TGTGCCAGCAGGGGAGGGACCGTAAAAGCTGAAGCTTTCTTT. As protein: CASRGGTVKAEAFF.

DNA of the CDR3: TGTGCCAGCAGCCTGGTCCATGGAAACACCATATATTTT. It is translated as CASSLVHGNTIYF. The chain combines TRBV6-1 with TRBJ1-3, with D uncertain. Looked up from germline, CDR1 is MNHNS and CDR2 is SASEGT. Trimming took off 6 bases at V and 3 bases at J, with 9 bases between the two ends. The CDR3 runs to 13 residues.

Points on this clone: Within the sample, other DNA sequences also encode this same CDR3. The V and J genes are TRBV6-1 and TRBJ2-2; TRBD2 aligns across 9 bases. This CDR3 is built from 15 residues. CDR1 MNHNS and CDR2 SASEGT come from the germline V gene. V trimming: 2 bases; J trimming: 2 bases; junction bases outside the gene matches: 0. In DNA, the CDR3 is TGTGCCAGCAGTGAACTAGCGGGAAACACCGGGGAGCTGTTTTTT. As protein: CASSELAGNTGELFF.

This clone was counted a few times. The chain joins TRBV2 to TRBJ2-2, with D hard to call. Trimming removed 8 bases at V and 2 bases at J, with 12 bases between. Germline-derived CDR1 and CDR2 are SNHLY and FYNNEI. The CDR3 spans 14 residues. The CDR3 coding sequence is TGTGCCAGCGAATACCTACCTAACACCGGGGAGCTGTTTTTT. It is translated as CASEYLPNTGELFF.

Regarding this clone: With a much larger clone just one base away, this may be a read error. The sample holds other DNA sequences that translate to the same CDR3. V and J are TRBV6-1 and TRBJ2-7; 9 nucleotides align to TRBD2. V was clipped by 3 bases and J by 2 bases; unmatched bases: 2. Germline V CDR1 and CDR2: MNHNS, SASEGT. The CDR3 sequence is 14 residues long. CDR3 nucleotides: TGTGCCAGCAGTGAGGCGGGGGGGCCCTACGAGCAGTACTTC. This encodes CASSEAGGPYEQYF.

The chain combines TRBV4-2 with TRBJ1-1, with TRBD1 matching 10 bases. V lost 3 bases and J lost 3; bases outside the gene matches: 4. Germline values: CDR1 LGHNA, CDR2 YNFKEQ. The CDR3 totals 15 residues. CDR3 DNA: TGTGCCAGCAGCCACCCCGGGACAGGGGACACTGAAGCTTTCTTT. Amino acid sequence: CASSHPGTGDTEAFF.

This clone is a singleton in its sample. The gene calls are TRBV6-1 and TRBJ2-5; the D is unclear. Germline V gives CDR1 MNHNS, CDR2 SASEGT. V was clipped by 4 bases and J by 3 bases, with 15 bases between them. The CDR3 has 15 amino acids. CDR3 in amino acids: CASSVSRPQKETQYF. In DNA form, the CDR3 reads TGTGCCAGCAGTGTCTCGCGGCCGCAGAAAGAGACCCAGTACTTC.

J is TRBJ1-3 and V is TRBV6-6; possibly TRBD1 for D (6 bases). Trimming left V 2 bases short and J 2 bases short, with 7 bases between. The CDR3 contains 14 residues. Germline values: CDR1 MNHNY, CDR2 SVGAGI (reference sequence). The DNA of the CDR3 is TGTGCCAGCAGTTACGGGACAACTGGAAACACCATATATTTT. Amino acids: CASSYGTTGNTIYF.

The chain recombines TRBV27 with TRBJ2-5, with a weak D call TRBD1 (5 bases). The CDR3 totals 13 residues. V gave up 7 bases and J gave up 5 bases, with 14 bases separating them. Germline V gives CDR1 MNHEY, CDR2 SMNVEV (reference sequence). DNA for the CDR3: TGTGCCAGCAAGAAAGGGGCGCAGGAGACCCAGTACTTC. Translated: CASKKGAQETQYF.

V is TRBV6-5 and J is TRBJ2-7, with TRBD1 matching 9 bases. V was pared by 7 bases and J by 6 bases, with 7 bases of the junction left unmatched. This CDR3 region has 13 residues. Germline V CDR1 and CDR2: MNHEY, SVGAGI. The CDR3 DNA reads TGTGCCAGCACAGGGACAGGGTCTGGCGAGCAGTACTTC. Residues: CASTGTGSGEQYF.

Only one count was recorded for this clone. The CDR3 sequence: CASSQDQAGTRYNEQFF. The DNA for the CDR3 is TGCGCCAGCAGCCAAGACCAGGCGGGGACTAGGTACAATGAGCAGTTCTTC. V is TRBV4-1 and J is TRBJ2-1; 8 positions match TRBD2. Looked up from germline, CDR1 is MGHRA and CDR2 is YSYEKL. The junction had 8 bases not matched to a gene; V was cut back by 0 bases and J by 4 bases. The CDR3 spans 17 residues.

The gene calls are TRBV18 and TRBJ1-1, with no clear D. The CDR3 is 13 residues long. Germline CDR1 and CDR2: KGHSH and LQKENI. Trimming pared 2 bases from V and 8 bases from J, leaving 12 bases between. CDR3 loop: CASSPNPGGEAFF. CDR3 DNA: TGTGCCAGCTCACCAAATCCGGGCGGGGAAGCTTTCTTT.

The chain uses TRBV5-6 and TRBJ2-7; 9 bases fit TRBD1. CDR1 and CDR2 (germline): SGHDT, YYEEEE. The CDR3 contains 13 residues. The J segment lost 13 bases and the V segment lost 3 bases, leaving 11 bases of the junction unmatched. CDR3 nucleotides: TGTGCCAGCAGCTCGGAGGCTTGGACAGGGGTATACTTC. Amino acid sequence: CASSSEAWTGVYF.

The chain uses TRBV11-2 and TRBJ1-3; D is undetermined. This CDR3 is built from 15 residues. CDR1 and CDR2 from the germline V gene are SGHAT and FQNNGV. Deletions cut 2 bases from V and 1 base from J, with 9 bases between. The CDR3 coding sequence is TGTGCCAGCAGCTTAACAATGGCGTCTGGAAACACCATATATTTT. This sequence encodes CASSLTMASGNTIYF.